This T cell receptor (beta chain) was recovered during a study of cytomegalovirus exposure and HLA in healthy donors. 60 Vbeta and 13 Jbeta primers were used in PCR. Clones were sequenced by immunoSEQ multiplex PCR, and TCRdb holds only the in-frame ones, with some missing. The sample has more than 90,000 clones; about four fifths are singletons. The CDR3 loop spans 16 amino acids. Looked up from germline, CDR1 is SGHAT and CDR2 is FQNNGV. The source of this sequence is an older woman in good health and CMV-seropositive. The chain has TRBV11-2 and TRBJ2-5; 8 bases align to TRBD1. The end of the DNA is better explained by TRBJ2-7, so the J call may be wrong. The sequenced sample consisted of PBMCs. CDR3 nucleotides: TGTGCCAGCAGCCACCCCGCAGGGGGCATGGTCTACGAGCAGTACTTC. Translation gives CASSHPAGGMVYEQYF.